This TCR beta chain stems from a study of blood T cell repertoires in COVID-19. At the level of the study: Italy, Spain and the United States were the sources of the convalescent and acute COVID-19 samples. Sample material is recorded as cDNA or gDNA derived from T cells, B-cell-depleted T cells, or PBMCs.

CDR1 and CDR2 from the germline V gene are SGHDN and FVKESK. Between the trimmed V and J ends, which lost 1 base and 8 bases, there was a span of 8 bases. The CDR3 covers 12 residues. This clone was seen just once. Authors' data handling: Estimated nucleated cell counts came from reference gene primer amplification. The table came from immunoSEQ multiplex PCR; TCRdb's copy has only in-frame clones and leaves some out. V and J calls and clone size come straight from that table; D and trimming were deduced from the DNA. This sample carries about 88,000 clones, more than 75% of them seen once, and the ten largest clones take roughly 15%.

This chain joins TRBV14 and TRBJ1-1; D uncertain. Specimen: peripheral blood. This sequence originates from a woman in her 70s with acute or convalescent COVID-19. The CDR3 sequence: CASSQGSREAFF. The CDR3 DNA follows: TGTGCCAGCAGCCAAGGTTCGAGGGAAGCTTTCTTT. Full variable domain (outside the CDR3, taken from reference TRBV14 and TRBJ1-1): EAGVTQFPSHSVIEKGQTVTLRCDPISGHDNLYWYRRVMGKEIKFLLHFVKESKQDESGMPNNRFLAERTGGTYSTLKVQPAELEDSGVYFCASSQGSREAFFGQGTRLTVV.